This T cell receptor beta chain originates from a study of CD8+ T cells in alopecia areata. The treatment was: oral pan-JAK inhibitor, 5-10 mg twice daily. RNA was isolated and reverse transcribed to cDNA, the sequencing template. Some clones are missing from TCRdb's copy, which holds only in-frame ones; the method was immunoSEQ multiplex PCR. The table has under 150,000 clones, around 82% seen once; the top ten hold approximately 25%. The V gene end was trimmed by 4 bases and the J gene end by 3 bases; junction bases not matched to a gene: 6. The CDR3 is 15 amino acids. Germline CDR1 and CDR2: MNHEY and SMNVEV (reference sequence).

This receptor was obtained from a human donor with alopecia areata. The chain has TRBV27 and TRBJ2-1, with 7 positions matching TRBD1. The sequenced sample was CD8+ T cells sorted from blood, obtained at week 4, from a patient treated with tofacitinib. This CDR3 reads CASSSLTGYYNEQFF. Here the CDR3 DNA reads TGTGCCAGCAGTTCCTTGACAGGGTACTACAATGAGCAGTTCTTC.